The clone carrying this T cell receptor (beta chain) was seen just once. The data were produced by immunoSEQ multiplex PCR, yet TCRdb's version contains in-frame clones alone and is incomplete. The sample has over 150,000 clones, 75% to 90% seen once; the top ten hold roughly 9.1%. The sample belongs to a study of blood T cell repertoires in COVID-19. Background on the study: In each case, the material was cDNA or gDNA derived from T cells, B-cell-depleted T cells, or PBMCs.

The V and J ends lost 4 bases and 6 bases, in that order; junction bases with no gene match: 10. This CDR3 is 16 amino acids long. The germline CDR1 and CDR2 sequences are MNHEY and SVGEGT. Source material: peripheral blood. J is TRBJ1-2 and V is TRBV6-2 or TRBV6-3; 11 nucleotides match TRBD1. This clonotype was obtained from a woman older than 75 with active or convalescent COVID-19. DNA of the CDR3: TGTGCCAGCAGTTTGTGGACAGGGGGCGAGGAGAATGGCTACACCTTC. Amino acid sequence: CASSLWTGGEENGYTF.